Reported below is one TCR beta chain. Its antigen is unidentified. The data derive from a study of neoadjuvant nivolumab and ipilimumab in lung cancer. Notes on the study in general: From pretherapy to surgery, tumor richness and clonality rose with dual therapy. Blood richness before therapy tracked richness in tumors resected after neoadjuvant therapy. Resected tumors had greater TCR richness and clonality than uninvolved lung. TCR sequencing covered a small number of samples.

Here immunoSEQ multiplex PCR was the method, and the copy in TCRdb shows in-frame clones only, minus some. This table has 40,000 to 60,000 clones, around 88% appearing once. The V and J ends lost 6 bases and 4 bases, in that order; junction bases with no gene match: 6. In germline, CDR1 is MNHEY, CDR2 SVGAGI. This CDR3 has 13 residues. Sequences were derived from blood, sampled before neoadjuvant nivolumab, alone or with ipilimumab. The receptor's source is an adult with non-small cell lung cancer. Some clones in this sample may be carry-over from other donors' samples. The J gene is TRBJ2-7, the V gene TRBV6-5, with 7 bases fitting TRBD1. CDR3 sequence (DNA): TGTGCCAGCAGCAAGGGACAGTTTTACGAGCAGTACTTC. This gives the protein CASSKGQFYEQYF.